Below, 20 T cell receptor beta chains from the same sample are listed, as sequenced in a study of T cells in Graves' hyperthyroidism and ophthalmopathy. Amplified TCR beta CDR3 regions came from RNA transcripts. In the first-round RT-PCR of the TCR CDR3, the HTBI primer set was used. TCRdb itself ran the multiplex PCR reads through MiXCR, one entry per CDR3 protein. The profile covers around 700,000 distinct CDR3 sequences, with roughly a third appearing a single time and less than 40% taken by the ten largest. Sequencing was done on a sample of blood. Receptor source: a middle-aged woman with Graves' hyperthyroidism.

The chain's CDR3 is CASSGGGRGYGYTF. The DNA of the CDR3 is TGTGCCAGCAGCGGGGGAGGGCGCGGCTATGGCTACACCTTC. This rearrangement joins TRBV7-9 to TRBJ1-2; tentative D call: TRBD1 (5 bases). V lost 5 bases, J lost 4 bases, and 14 bases lay in between. This CDR3 contains 14 residues. CDR1 SEHNR and CDR2 FQNEAQ come from the germline V gene (reference sequence).

In this sample, this clonotype turned up many times. This rearrangement joins TRBV7-9 to TRBJ1-1; D is unclear. Germline assignment: CDR1 SEHNR and CDR2 FQNEAQ (reference sequence). The CDR3 has 14 residues. Trimming pared 1 base from V and 8 bases from J, leaving 14 bases between. The CDR3 nucleotides are TGTGCCAGCAGCTTAGATCCTTCCACACTGGAAGCTTTCTTT. Its translation: CASSLDPSTLEAFF.

This clonotype was recorded at least ten times. The rearrangement joins TRBV6-5 to TRBJ1-6; no firm D call. With 2 bases removed from V and 13 bases from J, the gap between germline ends came to 18 bases. The CDR3 sequence is 15 residues long. The germline gives CDR1 MNHEY, CDR2 SVGAGI. Here the CDR3 reads CASSYVEVGGYPLHF. The CDR3 DNA reads as TGTGCCAGCAGTTACGTAGAGGTTGGAGGATACCCCCTCCACTTT.

The rearrangement joins TRBV5-1 to TRBJ2-2; TRBD2 is a possible D gene (5 bases). Germline V gene sequence: CDR1 SGHRS, CDR2 YFSETQ. The V end lost 2 bases, the J end lost 3 bases, and 14 bases lay between the germline ends. The CDR3 has 16 residues. The CDR3 sequence is CASSFVGVFDTGELFF. The DNA of the CDR3 is TGCGCCAGCAGCTTCGTCGGGGTTTTTGACACCGGGGAGCTGTTTTTT.

The chain joins TRBV9 to TRBJ2-5, with 7 bases that match TRBD2. V dropped 1 base and J dropped 4; count of bases not matched to a gene: 16. CDR3 length: 18 residues. From germline, CDR1 is SGDLS and CDR2 YYNGEE. CDR3 in DNA: TGTGCCAGCAGCGTAAGGGTGGGAGGGCCTGAGAGAGGAGAGACCCAGTACTTC. This codes for CASSVRVGGPERGETQYF.

The rearrangement uses TRBV7-9 and TRBJ1-5, with 7 nucleotides matching TRBD1. There are 15 residues in the CDR3. Germline lookup yields CDR1 SEHNR and CDR2 FQNEAQ (reference sequence). V lost 5 bases and J lost 4; bases outside the gene matches: 8. CDR3 loop: CASSQRDSLNQPQHF. The CDR3 DNA is TGTGCCAGCAGCCAACGGGACAGCCTGAATCAGCCCCAGCATTTT.

The table lists this clonotype with a few counts. The rearrangement uses TRBV7-9 and TRBJ2-1, with 10 bases fitting TRBD2. Germline V gene data show CDR1 as SEHNR and CDR2 as FQNEAQ (reference sequence). The V gene end was trimmed by 2 bases and the J gene end by 6 bases; junction bases not matched to a gene: 10. The CDR3 runs 17 residues. CDR3 in DNA: TGTGCCAGCAGCTTAAAGGGCGGGGCTAGCGGGGGCAATGAGCAGTTCTTC. As protein: CASSLKGGASGGNEQFF.

On this clonotype: With a much larger clone just one base away, this may be a read error. The CDR3 coding sequence is TGTGCCATCAGTGAAGCGCCGTCTAACCATGGCTACACCTTC. Protein product: CAISEAPSNHGYTF. V usage is TRBV6-1 and J usage is TRBJ1-2, with unresolved D. Germline assignment: CDR1 MNHNS and CDR2 SASEGT. CDR3 size: 14 residues.

This clonotype was observed at least ten times. The V call is TRBV6-2 or TRBV6-3, the J call TRBJ1-1; TRBD1 might be the D (5 bases). The germline V gene encodes CDR1 MNHEY and CDR2 SVGEGT. Between the trimmed V and J ends, which lost 6 bases and 0 bases, there was a span of 11 bases. This CDR3 has 14 residues. This CDR3 reads CASRPDSMNTEAFF. CDR3 bases: TGTGCCAGCAGACCTGACAGCATGAACACTGAAGCTTTCTTT.

The chain employs TRBV5-4 and TRBJ2-5; the D gene could be TRBD1 or TRBD2 (6 bases each). The CDR3 loop spans 16 amino acids. CDR1 is SGHNT and CDR2 is YYREEE in the germline V gene (reference sequence). V lost 4 bases, J lost 5 bases, and 21 bases lay in between. The CDR3 loop reads CASSQGPRGLKETQYF. CDR3 nucleotide sequence: TGTGCCAGCAGCCAAGGTCCACGGGGGCTGAAGGAGACCCAGTACTTC.

The chain employs TRBV9 and TRBJ1-4; TRBD1 might be the D (6 bases). Germline lookup yields CDR1 SGDLS and CDR2 YYNGEE. V was clipped by 0 bases and J by 8 bases, with 14 bases between them. The CDR3 spans 15 residues. CDR3 loop: CASSVGQGFWEKLFF. The CDR3 DNA sequence: TGTGCCAGCAGCGTAGGGCAGGGGTTTTGGGAAAAACTGTTTTTT. The full variable domain, its missing parts supplied by reference TRBV9 and TRBJ1-4, is DSGVTQTPKHLITATGQRVTLRCSPRSGDLSVYWYQQSLDQGLQFLIQYYNGEERAKGNILERFSAQQFPDLHSELNLSSLELGDSALYFCASSVGQGFWEKLFFGSGTQLSVL.

This sequence joins TRBV10-3 and TRBJ2-2; 13 bases align to TRBD2. After removal of 10 bases from V and 7 bases from J, the junction contained 12 bases not matched to a gene. The CDR3 runs to 16 residues. Germline V gives CDR1 ENHRY, CDR2 SYGVKD. In nucleotides, the CDR3 is TGTGCCAGCACCCTAGGACTAGCGGGAGTGGTCGGGGAGCTGTTTTTT. Its protein product is CASTLGLAGVVGELFF.

This clonotype was observed at least ten times. V usage is TRBV20-1 and J usage is TRBJ1-6; D unresolved. The CDR3 extends over 14 amino acids. Germline V gives CDR1 DFQATT, CDR2 SNEGSKA (reference sequence). Trimming took 5 bases from V and 5 from J, leaving 13 bases between them. The CDR3 spells CSAPSTLNNSPLHF. The CDR3, as DNA: TGCAGTGCTCCTTCGACCCTCAATAATTCACCCCTCCACTTT.

The CDR3, as DNA: TGCAGCGTTGTGGCAGATACGCAGTATTTT. The encoded protein is CSVVADTQYF. The chain joins TRBV29-1 to TRBJ2-3, with D hard to call. The CDR3 loop spans 10 amino acids. The ends were cut back, 4 bases at V and 4 bases at J, with 3 bases in the middle. The germline V gene has CDR1 SQVTM and CDR2 ANQGSEA.

This clonotype was detected many times. The chain is built from TRBV7-9 and TRBJ1-2, with 9 positions matching TRBD1. The ends lost 5 bases at V and 7 bases at J; junction bases unmatched: 8. Germline CDR1 is SEHNR and CDR2 is FQNEAQ (reference sequence). The CDR3 has 14 amino acids. DNA for the CDR3: TGTGCCAGCAGCACCTCACAGGGGGCGGGTGGCTACACCTTC. Its translation: CASSTSQGAGGYTF.

The chain employs TRBV7-2 and TRBJ1-1; 8 bases are a match to TRBD1. The CDR3 spans 14 residues. After removal of 4 bases from V and 4 bases from J, the junction contained 5 bases not matched to a gene. CDR1 is SGHTA and CDR2 is FQGNSA in the germline V gene. Here the CDR3 reads CASSSDRDSTEAFF. The CDR3 region has the DNA TGTGCCAGCAGCTCGGACAGGGACAGCACTGAAGCTTTCTTT.

The chain has TRBV20-1 and TRBJ2-7; the D gene is possibly TRBD1 (6 bases). This CDR3 has 11 amino acids. V lost 6 bases, J lost 3 bases, and 9 bases lay in between. Per the germline V gene, CDR1 is DFQATT and CDR2 is SNEGSKA (reference sequence). The CDR3 DNA reads TGCAGTGCAAGACAGGACTACGAGCAGTACTTC. Protein: CSARQDYEQYF.

The chain employs TRBV7-2 and TRBJ1-2; no definite D call. Trimming pared 3 bases from V and 9 bases from J, leaving 11 bases between. The CDR3 contains 12 residues. The germline gives CDR1 SGHTA, CDR2 FQGNSA. The CDR3 sequence: CASSFPAKSYTF. Here the CDR3 DNA reads TGTGCCAGCAGCTTCCCCGCTAAGAGCTACACCTTC.

The chain carries TRBV6-6 and TRBJ2-5; D perhaps matches TRBD1 (6 bases). CDR3 length: 13 residues. CDR1 and CDR2 from the germline V gene are MNHNY and SVGAGI (reference sequence). Trimming left V 5 bases short and J 5 bases short, with 12 bases between. CDR3 sequence reads: CASSPYRGETQYF. The CDR3 DNA follows: TGTGCCAGCAGTCCTTATAGGGGGGAGACCCAGTACTTC.

This chain's CDR3 is CASSLVTTGGAREQYF. Written as DNA, the CDR3 is TGTGCCAGCAGCTTGGTCACGACAGGGGGGGCTCGAGAGCAGTACTTC. The rearrangement uses TRBV7-2 and TRBJ2-7; 9 bases line up with TRBD1. Germline trimming cut 3 bases from V and 7 bases from J; bases unmatched to any gene: 13. Germline V lookup: CDR1 SGHTA, CDR2 FQGNSA. CDR3 length: 16 amino acids.